This T cell receptor beta chain was observed in a study of PD-1 blockade in classical Hodgkin lymphoma. Study information: Patients had nivolumab dosed at 3 mg/kg, delivered intravenously every 2 weeks. Study-wide results and caveats: Newly diagnosed and completely responding patients shared comparable baseline diversity. Healthy donors reportedly exceeded newly diagnosed patients in baseline TCR diversity. With CD4+ cells, TCR diversity rose significantly by C4D1, but not with CD8+ cells.

Each patient relapsed following autologous stem cell transplantation, and prior brentuximab vedotin exposure differed. Germline V lookup: CDR1 SGHTS, CDR2 YDEGEE. Between the trimmed V and J ends, which lost 7 bases and 7 bases, there was a span of 14 bases. This CDR3 has 12 residues. Clones were sequenced by immunoSEQ multiplex PCR, and TCRdb holds only the in-frame ones, with some missing. Among roughly 19,000 clones listed, 80% to 85% were seen once. About this clone itself: Antigen: not known.

The material sequenced was peripheral blood mononuclear cells (PBMCs), taken at baseline. The chain is built from TRBV5-8 and TRBJ1-2; D may be TRBD1 (6 bases). The TCR originated in a human donor with classical Hodgkin lymphoma. CDR3 coding DNA: TGTGCCAGCCCATCCGGCAGGGGTGGCTACACCTTC. Translated: CASPSGRGGYTF.